Each of the 8 T cell receptor beta chains below was sequenced from the same sample in a study of cytomegalovirus exposure and HLA in healthy donors. 13 Jbeta primers and 60 Vbeta primers were used for the PCR. The protocol was immunoSEQ multiplex PCR, while the TCRdb copy is restricted to in-frame clones and leaves out a portion. The data show 93,000 or so clones, with around three quarters seen just once and roughly 4% held by the top ten. The sequenced sample was PBMCs. The receptors here all came from a man aged 50 to 59 in good health and CMV-seropositive.

This rearrangement joins TRBV6-6 to TRBJ2-3; 9 bases fit TRBD1. The CDR3 has 16 amino acids. V lost 0 bases to trimming and J lost 0 bases; unmatched junction nucleotides: 1. Per germline, CDR1 MNHNY and CDR2 SVGAGI (reference sequence). This CDR3 is CASSYSGQGSTDTQYF. The CDR3 DNA sequence: TGTGCCAGCAGTTACTCCGGACAGGGGAGCACAGATACGCAGTATTTT.

The rearrangement links TRBV7-3 to TRBJ2-3; 9 bases fit TRBD2. CDR3 length: 15 amino acids. V dropped 6 bases and J dropped 6; count of bases not matched to a gene: 10. The V gene's germline CDR1 is SGHTA and CDR2 FQGTGA. The CDR3 sequence: CASSPLAGQGDTQYF. CDR3 coding DNA: TGTGCCAGCAGTCCACTAGCGGGTCAAGGGGATACGCAGTATTTT.

This clone was recorded once. This chain links TRBV5-1 with TRBJ1-5, with D possibly TRBD1 on 6 matching bases. Trimming stripped 3 bases from V and 2 bases from J, with 12 bases between. Per the germline V gene, CDR1 is SGHRS and CDR2 is YFSETQ. The CDR3 covers 15 residues. The CDR3 region is CASSYGGRGNQPQHF. CDR3 nucleotide sequence: TGCGCCAGCAGCTACGGGGGGCGCGGCAATCAGCCCCAGCATTTT.

The V gene is TRBV21-1, the J gene TRBJ2-3; the D call in the table, TRBD2, was not verified against the DNA. TRBV21-1 is marked as a pseudogene. The CDR3 loop spans 20 amino acids. The CDR3 nucleotides are TGTGCCAGCAGCAAAGAGGTGGACTGCCCGAATCGCAGAAGCACAGATACGCAGTATTTT. This sequence encodes CASSKEVDCPNRRSTDTQYF.

J is TRBJ1-2 and V is TRBV5-4; no clear D. The CDR3 has 13 amino acids. In germline, CDR1 is SGHNT, CDR2 YYREEE (reference sequence). Trimming removed 0 bases from V and 4 bases from J, with 7 bases in between. CDR3 bases: TGTGCCAGCAGCTTGGCCTCCTCCTATGGCTACACCTTC. Translated, it gives CASSLASSYGYTF.

The chain employs TRBV6-1 and TRBJ1-6, with a weak D call TRBD1 (5 bases). V lost 0 bases to trimming and J lost 7 bases, with 13 bases between them. Germline V gene sequence: CDR1 MNHNS, CDR2 SASEGT. The CDR3 length is 16 residues. The CDR3 DNA is TGTGCCAGCAGTGAAGCGCATCTGGGGGGGAATTCACCCCTCCACTTT. This gives the protein CASSEAHLGGNSPLHF.

This clone was seen a few times. The rearrangement links TRBV6-6 to TRBJ2-7; TRBD2 matches at 12 bases. The CDR3 length is 16 residues. In germline, CDR1 is MNHNY, CDR2 SVGAGI (reference sequence). V lost 5 bases and J lost 3; bases outside the gene matches: 8. The CDR3 spells CASSPPSGRAGYEQYF. CDR3 bases: TGTGCCAGCAGTCCACCTAGCGGGAGGGCTGGCTACGAGCAGTACTTC.

The rearrangement uses TRBV5-1 and TRBJ1-1; maybe TRBD1 (5 bases). This CDR3 is built from 14 residues. Germline-derived CDR1 and CDR2 are SGHRS and YFSETQ. V lost 0 bases and J lost 5, with 11 bases in between. In nucleotides, the CDR3 is TGCGCCAGCAGCTTGGCCAGGGAGGCAACTGAAGCTTTCTTT. Amino acid sequence: CASSLAREATEAFF.